The source of this TCR beta chain is a study of blood T cell repertoires in COVID-19. Background on the study: Samples of COVID-19 (acute and convalescent) were obtained from the United States, Italy and Spain. T cells, B-cell-depleted T cells, or PBMCs supplied cDNA or gDNA.

J gave up 5 bases and V 4 bases, and 9 bases lay outside the gene matches. Germline CDR1 LGHDT, CDR2 YNNKEL (reference sequence). The CDR3 runs 17 residues. Methods used by the authors: Nucleated cell counts were estimated from reference gene primer amplification. The data were produced by immunoSEQ multiplex PCR, yet TCRdb's version contains in-frame clones alone and is incomplete. V and J calls and clone size come straight from that table; D and trimming were deduced from the DNA. Here the sample spans more than 200,000 clones, 88% being singletons. This chain joins TRBV3-1 (or the pseudogene TRBV3-2) and TRBJ2-5; TRBD2 matches 14 bases. The origin of this receptor is a man between 65 and 85 years old with acute or convalescent COVID-19. Input material: peripheral blood. This chain's CDR3 is CASSRYGTSGSRETQYF. The CDR3 DNA sequence: TGTGCCAGCAGCCGCTACGGGACTAGCGGGAGCCGGGAGACCCAGTACTTC.